This T cell receptor (beta chain) was profiled in a study of blood T cell repertoires in COVID-19 (dated by TCRdb to about 2020). Study-level background: Samples from collaborators originated in the United States, Italy and Spain and spanned both the acute and convalescent phases of COVID-19. The prospective study material was composed of cDNA or gDNA derived from T cells, B-cell-depleted T cells, or PBMCs. Subjects who had been exposed to COVID-19, were actively infected with it, or had recovered from it provided the deeply sampled blood TCRbeta repertoires that made up the dataset. The repertoires were released in a freely available public database meant as a resource for research on the immune response to SARS-CoV-2. The samples were drawn from two sources: the first 160 participants of the ongoing ImmuneRACE study, and fewer than 1,500 subjects contributed by 6 global collaborators. Nearly every sample came with metadata listing a de-identified subject ID, COVID-19 status, age in years and sex. Where HLA class I and class II types were available, the types were taken from metadata supplied by the sample provider, not from assay-based typing.

CDR1 SEHNR and CDR2 FQNEAQ are derived from the germline V gene (reference sequence). Spanning cysteine to phenylalanine, the CDR3 consists of 14 amino acids. The only DNA kept is the CDR3, 42 bases in frame from the first base. Trimming costs V 4 bases and J 2 bases, and their ends lie 11 bases apart. The paper's findings and limits, for the study overall: The amount of clinical and demographic metadata varied by source and participant and was provided uncurated.

As to this clone: Its antigen remains undetermined. Base qualities are not at hand, and no much larger clone is one base apart.

TCRbeta CDR3 regions were amplified from genomic DNA by means of the immunoSEQ Assay, a bias-controlled multiplex PCR. The authors processed their data as follows. Within the assay, amplification of reference gene primers was used to estimate how many nucleated cells each sample contained. To quantify the absolute abundance of each unique TCRbeta CDR3 rearrangement, sequence reads were collapsed and filtered. Productive Simpson clonality was computed per sample as the square root of Simpson's diversity index over productive rearrangements. TCRdb took this table from immuneACCESS and kept in-frame rearrangements with V and J called. Such tables lack part of the clones; where checked against another copy, unresolved V genes explain under half of the gap, and the rest is unexplained. V, J and clone size reflect that table, while D and trimming were determined from the DNA. Across this sample there are a few hundred thousand clones, with 70% to 90% seen only once. The ten largest make up around 6% of the sample.

In the prospective study, participants were about 18 to 95 years old, resided in about two dozen geographic areas of the United States, and were enrolled through a virtual design. In the prospective study, participants were assigned to cohorts based on the clinical history participants reported in a screening survey and a study questionnaire. For ImmuneRACE Cohort 3, a participant was defined as recovered based on two consecutive negative NP/OP PCR tests, clearance by a healthcare professional, or resolution of symptoms. In the prospective study, mobile phlebotomists collected whole blood, serum and a nasopharyngeal or oropharyngeal swab from each participant. Over a roughly two-month period, participants in the prospective study had the option of providing additional blood draws and questionnaires. Blood samples from the prospective study were shipped frozen or at room temperature prior to DNA extraction.

The material sequenced was PBMCs or T cells enriched from blood (not recorded which). The chain links TRBV7-9 with TRBJ2-5; the D gene is not confidently resolved. The clonotype originates from a woman in her 30s who had recovered from COVID-19. The CDR3 has the sequence CASSSLTRQETQYF. The DNA is TGTGCCAGCAGCTCGTTGACAAGACAAGAGACCCAGTACTTC. With the portions outside the CDR3 filled from the reference TRBV7-9 and TRBJ2-5 genes, the complete variable region becomes DTGVSQNPRHKITKRGQNVTFRCDPISEHNRLYWYRQTLGQGPEFLTYFQNEAQLEKSRLLSDRFSAERPKGSFSTLEIQRTEQGDSAMYLCASSSLTRQETQYFGPGTRLLVL.